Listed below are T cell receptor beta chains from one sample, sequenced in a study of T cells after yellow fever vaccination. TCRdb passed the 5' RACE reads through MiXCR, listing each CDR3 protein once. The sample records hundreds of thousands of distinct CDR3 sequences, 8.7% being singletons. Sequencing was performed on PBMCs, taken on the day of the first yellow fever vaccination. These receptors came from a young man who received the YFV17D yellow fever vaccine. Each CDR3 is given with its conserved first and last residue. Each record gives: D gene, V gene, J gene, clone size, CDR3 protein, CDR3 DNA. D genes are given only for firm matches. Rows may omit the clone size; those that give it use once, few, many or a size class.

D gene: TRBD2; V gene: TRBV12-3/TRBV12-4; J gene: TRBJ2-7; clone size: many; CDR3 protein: CASSSPRTSGGGEQYF; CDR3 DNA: TGTGCCAGCAGCTCCCCGCGGACTAGCGGGGGGGGGGAGCAGTACTTC
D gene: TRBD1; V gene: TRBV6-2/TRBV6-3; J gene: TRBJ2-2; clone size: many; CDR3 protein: CASSFKVGTATGELFF; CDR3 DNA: TGTGCCAGCAGTTTCAAAGTCGGGACAGCCACCGGGGAGCTGTTTTTT
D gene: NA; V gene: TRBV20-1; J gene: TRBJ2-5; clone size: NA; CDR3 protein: CCARDLAGPAQETQYF; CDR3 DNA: TGCTGTGCTAGAGATCTGGCGGGGCCGGCGCAAGAGACCCAGTACTTC
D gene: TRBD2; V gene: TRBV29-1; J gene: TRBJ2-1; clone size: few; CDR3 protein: CSVATSGGPSSYNEQFF; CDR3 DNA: TGCAGCGTTGCGACTAGCGGGGGCCCCAGCTCCTACAATGAGCAGTTCTTC
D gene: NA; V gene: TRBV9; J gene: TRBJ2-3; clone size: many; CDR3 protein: CASSVGSSSYTDTQYF; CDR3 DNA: TGTGCCAGCAGCGTAGGGTCCTCCTCCTACACAGATACGCAGTATTTT
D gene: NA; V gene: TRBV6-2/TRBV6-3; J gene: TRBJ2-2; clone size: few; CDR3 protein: CASSSPLVPGELFF; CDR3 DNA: TGTGCCAGCAGTTCCCCACTAGTTCCCGGGGAGCTGTTTTTT
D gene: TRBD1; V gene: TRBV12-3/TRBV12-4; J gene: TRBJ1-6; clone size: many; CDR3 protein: CASSRDRVSPLHF; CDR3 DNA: TGTGCCAGCAGTCGGGACAGGGTTTCACCCCTCCACTTT
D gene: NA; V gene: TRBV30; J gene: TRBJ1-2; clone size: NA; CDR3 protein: CAWSVPYGYTF; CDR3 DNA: TGTGCCTGGAGTGTGCCCTATGGCTACACCTTC
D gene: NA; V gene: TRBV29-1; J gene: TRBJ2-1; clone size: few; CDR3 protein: CSAVDPHSYNEQFF; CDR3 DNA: TGCAGCGCCGTAGACCCCCACTCCTACAATGAGCAGTTCTTC
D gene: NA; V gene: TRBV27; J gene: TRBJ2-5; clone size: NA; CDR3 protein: CASSLRRGAQETQYF; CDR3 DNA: TGTGCCAGCAGTTTACGCAGGGGGGCTCAAGAGACCCAGTACTTC
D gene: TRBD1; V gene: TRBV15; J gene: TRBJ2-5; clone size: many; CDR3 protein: CATSRDRGWEETQYF; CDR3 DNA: TGTGCCACCAGCCGTGACAGGGGGTGGGAAGAGACCCAGTACTTC
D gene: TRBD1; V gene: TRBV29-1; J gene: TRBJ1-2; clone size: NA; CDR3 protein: CSVEPVGTAYGYTF; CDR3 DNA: TGCAGCGTTGAGCCGGTTGGGACAGCCTATGGCTACACCTTC
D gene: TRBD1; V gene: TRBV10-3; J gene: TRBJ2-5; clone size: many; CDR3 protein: CAISEGTAEETQYF; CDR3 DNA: TGTGCCATCAGTGAAGGGACAGCGGAAGAGACCCAGTACTTC
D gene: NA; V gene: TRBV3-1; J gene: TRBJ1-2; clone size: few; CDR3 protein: CASSPLGGDYGYTF; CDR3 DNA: TGTGCCAGCAGCCCCTTGGGGGGGGACTATGGCTACACCTTC
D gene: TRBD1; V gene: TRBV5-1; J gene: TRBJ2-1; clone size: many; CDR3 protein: CASSSGQGAAEQFF; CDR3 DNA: TGCGCCAGCAGCTCAGGACAGGGGGCGGCTGAGCAGTTCTTC
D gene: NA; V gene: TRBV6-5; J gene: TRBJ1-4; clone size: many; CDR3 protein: CASSYSQGVEKLFF; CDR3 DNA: TGTGCCAGCAGTTACTCCCAGGGCGTTGAAAAACTGTTTTTT
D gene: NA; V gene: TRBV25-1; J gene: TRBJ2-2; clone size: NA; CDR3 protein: CASRQPNTGELFF; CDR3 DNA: TGTGCCAGCAGACAGCCTAACACCGGGGAGCTGTTTTTT
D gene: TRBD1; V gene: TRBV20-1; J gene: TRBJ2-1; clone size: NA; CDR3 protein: CSAGDSLYNEQFF; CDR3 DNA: TGCAGTGCGGGGGACAGTCTCTACAATGAGCAGTTCTTC
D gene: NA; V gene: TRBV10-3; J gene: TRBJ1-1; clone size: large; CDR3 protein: CAISESRRFTEAFF; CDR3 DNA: TGTGCCATCAGTGAGTCACGGAGGTTCACTGAAGCTTTCTTT
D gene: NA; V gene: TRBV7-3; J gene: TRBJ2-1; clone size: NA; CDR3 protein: CASSFSVYYNEQFF; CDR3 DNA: TGTGCCAGCAGCTTCTCGGTTTACTACAATGAGCAGTTCTTC
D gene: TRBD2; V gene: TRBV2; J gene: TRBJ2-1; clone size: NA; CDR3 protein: CASRNRLAGGLNEQFF; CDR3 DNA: TGTGCCAGCAGGAACCGACTAGCGGGGGGGCTCAATGAGCAGTTCTTC
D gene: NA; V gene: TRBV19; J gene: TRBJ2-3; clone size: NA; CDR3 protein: CASSREGAKDTQYF; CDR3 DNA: TGTGCCAGTTCGCGCGAGGGAGCTAAAGATACGCAGTATTTT
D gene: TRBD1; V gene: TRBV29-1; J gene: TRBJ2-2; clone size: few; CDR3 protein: CSVEDGPGTGVSGELFF; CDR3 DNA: TGCAGCGTTGAAGATGGCCCCGGGACAGGGGTATCCGGGGAGCTGTTTTTT
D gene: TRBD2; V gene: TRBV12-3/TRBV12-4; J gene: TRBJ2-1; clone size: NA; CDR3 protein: CASSRSTGGVGEQFF; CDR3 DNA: TGTGCCAGTTCCCGGTCGACGGGGGGAGTGGGTGAGCAGTTCTTC
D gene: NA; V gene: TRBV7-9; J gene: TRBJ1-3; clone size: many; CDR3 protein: CASSARQLRSAIYF; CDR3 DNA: TGTGCCAGCAGCGCTCGACAGCTACGGTCCGCCATATATTTT
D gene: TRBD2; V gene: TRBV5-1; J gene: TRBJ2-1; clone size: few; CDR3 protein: CASSSRTSGVYNEQFF; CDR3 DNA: TGCGCCAGCAGCAGTAGGACTAGCGGGGTGTACAATGAGCAGTTCTTC
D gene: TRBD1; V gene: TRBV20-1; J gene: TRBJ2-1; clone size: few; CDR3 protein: CSAFPGQGRLDEQFF; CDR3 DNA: TGCAGTGCCTTTCCGGGACAGGGGCGTTTGGATGAGCAGTTCTTC
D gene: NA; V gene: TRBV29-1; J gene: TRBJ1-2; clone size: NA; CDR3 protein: CSVERSRGGYGYTF; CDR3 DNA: TGCAGCGTTGAAAGGTCGAGGGGTGGCTATGGCTACACCTTC
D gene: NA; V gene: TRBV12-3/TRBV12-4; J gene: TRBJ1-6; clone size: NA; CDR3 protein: CASRPAPAAPLHF; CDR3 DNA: TGTGCCAGCAGACCCGCCCCGGCGGCACCCCTCCACTTT
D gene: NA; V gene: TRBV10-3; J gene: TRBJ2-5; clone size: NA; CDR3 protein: CAISDVSQETQYF; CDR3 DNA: TGTGCCATCAGTGACGTCAGTCAAGAGACCCAGTACTTC
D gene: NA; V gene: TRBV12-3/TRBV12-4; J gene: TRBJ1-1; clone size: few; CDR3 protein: CASRWGPGGTEAFF; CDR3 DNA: TGTGCCAGCAGATGGGGACCCGGGGGAACTGAAGCTTTCTTT
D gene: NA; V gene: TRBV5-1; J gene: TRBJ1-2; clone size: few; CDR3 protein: CASSLGIQEGYGYTF; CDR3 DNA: TGCGCCAGCAGCTTGGGAATTCAGGAGGGCTATGGCTACACCTTC